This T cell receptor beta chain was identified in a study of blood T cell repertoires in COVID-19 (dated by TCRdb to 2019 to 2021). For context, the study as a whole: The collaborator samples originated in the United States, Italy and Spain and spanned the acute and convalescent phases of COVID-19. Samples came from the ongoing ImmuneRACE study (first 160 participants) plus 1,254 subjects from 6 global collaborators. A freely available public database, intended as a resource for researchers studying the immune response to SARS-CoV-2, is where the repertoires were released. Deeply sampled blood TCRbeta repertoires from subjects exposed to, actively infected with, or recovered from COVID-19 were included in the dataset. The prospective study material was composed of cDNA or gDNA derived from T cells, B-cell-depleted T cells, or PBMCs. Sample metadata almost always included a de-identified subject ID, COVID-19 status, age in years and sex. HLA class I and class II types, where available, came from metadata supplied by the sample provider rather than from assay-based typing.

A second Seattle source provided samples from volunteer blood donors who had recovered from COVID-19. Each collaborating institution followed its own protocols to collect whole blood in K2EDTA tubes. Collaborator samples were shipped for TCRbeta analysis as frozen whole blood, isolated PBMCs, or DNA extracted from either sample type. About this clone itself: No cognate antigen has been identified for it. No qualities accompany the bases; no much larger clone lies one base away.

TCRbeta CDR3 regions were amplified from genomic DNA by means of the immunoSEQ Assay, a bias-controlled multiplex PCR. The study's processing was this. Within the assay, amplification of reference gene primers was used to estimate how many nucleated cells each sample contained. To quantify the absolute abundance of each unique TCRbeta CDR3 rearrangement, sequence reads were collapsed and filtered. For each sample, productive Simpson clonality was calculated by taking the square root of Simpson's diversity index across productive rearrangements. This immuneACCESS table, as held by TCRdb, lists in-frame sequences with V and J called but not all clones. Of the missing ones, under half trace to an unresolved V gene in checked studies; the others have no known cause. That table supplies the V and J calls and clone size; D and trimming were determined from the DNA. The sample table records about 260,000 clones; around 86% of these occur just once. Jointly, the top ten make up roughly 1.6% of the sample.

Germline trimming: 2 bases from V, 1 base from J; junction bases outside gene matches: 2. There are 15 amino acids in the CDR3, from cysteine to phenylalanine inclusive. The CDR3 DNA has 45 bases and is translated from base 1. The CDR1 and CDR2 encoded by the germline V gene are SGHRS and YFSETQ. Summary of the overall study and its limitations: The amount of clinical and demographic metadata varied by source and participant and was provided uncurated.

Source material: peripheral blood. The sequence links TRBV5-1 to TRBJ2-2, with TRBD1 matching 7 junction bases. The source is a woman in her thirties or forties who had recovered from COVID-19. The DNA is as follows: TGCGCCAGCAGCTTTCGGGACAGGAACACCGGGGAGCTGTTTTTT. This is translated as CASSFRDRNTGELFF. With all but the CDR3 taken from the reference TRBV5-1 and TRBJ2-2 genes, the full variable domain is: KAGVTQTPRYLIKTRGQQVTLSCSPISGHRSVSWYQQTPGQGLQFLFEYFSETQRNKGNFPGRFSGRQFSNSRSEMNVSTLELGDSALYLCASSFRDRNTGELFFGEGSRLTVL.